These T cell receptor beta chains were read from a single sample in a study of blood T cell repertoires in COVID-19. Some clones are missing from TCRdb's copy, which holds only in-frame ones; the method was immunoSEQ multiplex PCR. The sample lists some 190,000 clones; roughly 84% were seen once. Specimen: peripheral blood. All receptors derive from a person aged 70 to 85 with COVID-19, enrolled during active disease. Each CDR3 is given with its conserved first and last residue. Fields, in order: clone size, V gene, D gene, J gene, CDR3 DNA, CDR3 protein. A D gene is named only where the DNA matches it firmly. A clone size is listed for some rows: how often the clone was seen (once, few, many), or a class if it is expanded.

NA	TRBV14	NA	TRBJ2-5	TGTGCCAGCAGCTACTCGGGCACGGAGGGGAACCAGTACTTC	CASSYSGTEGNQYF
NA	TRBV12-5	NA	TRBJ1-1	TGTGCTAGTGGTTTGGTCTCGACTGGCGGGAACACTGAAGCTTTCTTT	CASGLVSTGGNTEAFF
NA	TRBV5-1	TRBD1	TRBJ1-3	TGCGCCAGCAGCACGGGACAGGGTGTCAACACCATATATTTT	CASSTGQGVNTIYF
NA	TRBV7-3	TRBD2	TRBJ2-5	TGTGCCAGCAGCCAGACTAGCGGGAGGAGGGAGACCCAGTACTTC	CASSQTSGRRETQYF
NA	TRBV7-9	NA	TRBJ1-4	TGTGCCAGCAGCTTACGGGTTGAAAAACTGTTTTTT	CASSLRVEKLFF
NA	TRBV2	TRBD2	TRBJ2-3	TGTGCCAGCAGCAGGACTAGCGGGAACACAGATACGCAGTATTTT	CASSRTSGNTDTQYF
NA	TRBV30	NA	TRBJ1-2	TGTGCCTGGACCCTGGCAGACTATGGCTACACCTTC	CAWTLADYGYTF
NA	TRBV6-6	TRBD2	TRBJ2-4	TGTGCCAGCAGTCCCTCACTAGCGGGAGGGCCCCTAAACATTCAGTACTTC	CASSPSLAGGPLNIQYF
NA	TRBV6-5	NA	TRBJ1-2	TGTGCCAGCAGTAGGGCTCAGCTGGCGGGGGGCTACACCTTC	CASSRAQLAGGYTF
NA	TRBV7-9	NA	TRBJ2-7	TGTGCCAGCAGCCCGATGGTACCCCGGGCCCCTGCGGGCGAGCAGTACTTC	CASSPMVPRAPAGEQYF
NA	TRBV3-1/TRBV3-2	NA	TRBJ1-6	TGTGCCAGCAGCCAAGATGAGTATTCACCCCTCCACTTT	CASSQDEYSPLHF
few	TRBV30	TRBD1	TRBJ1-5	TGTGCCTGGATAGGCTCAGGGGGCGCGCGGAATCAGCCCCAGCATTTT	CAWIGSGGARNQPQHF
NA	TRBV28	NA	TRBJ1-5	TGTGCCAGCAGGGTGGGAGTAAGTCAGCCCCAGCATTTT	CASRVGVSQPQHF
NA	TRBV5-1	TRBD1	TRBJ1-1	TGCGCCAGCAGCAAAGGACAGGGGACCTTTCTAGCTGAAGCTTTCTTT	CASSKGQGTFLAEAFF
NA	TRBV7-9	NA	TRBJ1-1	TGTGCCAGCAGCTCTGGGGGCAGCAATGAAGCTTTCTTT	CASSSGGSNEAFF
NA	TRBV2	TRBD2	TRBJ2-1	TGTGCCAGCAGCTTAGCGGGAGGCGGTGAGCAGTTCTTC	CASSLAGGGEQFF
NA	TRBV18	TRBD1	TRBJ2-3	TGTGCCAGCTCACCACGGGCAGTGATGGGACAGGTGTCCACAGATACGCAGTATTTT	CASSPRAVMGQVSTDTQYF
NA	TRBV18	NA	TRBJ2-3	TGTGCCAGCTCGGATCGCGGGGGCCCCACATCAGATACGCAGTATTTT	CASSDRGGPTSDTQYF
NA	TRBV18	NA	TRBJ1-4	TGTGCCAGCTCATCATTTTCGGTACGTTTAATATCGTTTTTT	CASSSFSVRLISFF
NA	TRBV19	NA	TRBJ2-7	TGTGCCAGTAAAGGGGGTGCGTCCTACGAGCAGTACTTC	CASKGGASYEQYF
NA	TRBV6-6	NA	TRBJ1-4	TGTGCCAGCAGTCGCACAGGGAACGAAAAACTGTTTTTT	CASSRTGNEKLFF
NA	TRBV7-8	NA	TRBJ2-6	TGTGCCAGCAGCTTATACGCGGGCTCTGGGGCCAACGTCCTGACTTTC	CASSLYAGSGANVLTF
NA	TRBV29-1	TRBD1	TRBJ2-1	TGCAGCGTGAAAGCTTTTACCGGGACAGCCTACAATGAGCAGTTCTTC	CSVKAFTGTAYNEQFF
NA	TRBV7-6	TRBD1	TRBJ1-5	TGTGCCAGCAGCCCCCGGACAGGGGGTCCTAGGCAGCCCCAGCATTTT	CASSPRTGGPRQPQHF
NA	TRBV7-3	NA	TRBJ1-6	TGTGCCAGCAGCGCCTTACGAGCGGGGCCGGACTCACCCCTCCACTTT	CASSALRAGPDSPLHF
NA	TRBV7-2	NA	TRBJ2-3	TGTGCCAGCAGCTTAGCCCCTAGCGGCACAGATACGCAGTATTTT	CASSLAPSGTDTQYF
once	TRBV29-1	NA	TRBJ1-2	TGCAGCGTTGAAGATAGGGCAGGGTTCGGGGGCTACACCTTC	CSVEDRAGFGGYTF
NA	TRBV7-3	TRBD2	TRBJ2-4	TGTGCCAGCAGCTTATCTAGCGGGGGTATTCAGTACTTC	CASSLSSGGIQYF
NA	TRBV19	NA	TRBJ2-4	TGTGCCAGTAGTATATGGGGGGACCATCCCAAAAACATTCAGTACTTC	CASSIWGDHPKNIQYF
NA	TRBV24-1	TRBD1	TRBJ2-1	TGTGCCACCAGTGATGAAGGACAGGGCGGGTCCTACAATGAGCAGTTCTTC	CATSDEGQGGSYNEQFF
NA	TRBV7-2	TRBD1	TRBJ2-5	TGTGCCAGCAGCAGACAGGGGGCGCGAGAGACCCAGTACTTC	CASSRQGARETQYF
NA	TRBV28	TRBD1	TRBJ2-7	TGTGCCAGCAGCCAGGGACAGACCTACGAGCAGTACTTC	CASSQGQTYEQYF
NA	TRBV5-5	NA	TRBJ1-1	TGTGCCAGCAGCTTCTCGTTGTTCCCTGAAGCTTTCTTT	CASSFSLFPEAFF
NA	TRBV19	TRBD1	TRBJ2-3	TGTGCCAGCAGACGGATAGGGGGCGATACGCAGTATTTT	CASRRIGGDTQYF
few	TRBV5-6	NA	TRBJ1-2	TGTGCCAGCAGCAGAACAAGAACCTATGGCTACACCTTC	CASSRTRTYGYTF
NA	TRBV19	TRBD1	TRBJ1-2	TGTGCCAGTCATGACCGGGACAGGGGTTTTTCCTATGGCTACACCTTC	CASHDRDRGFSYGYTF
NA	TRBV6-6	TRBD1	TRBJ1-5	TGTGCCAGCAGTTACACGCAGGGGGCCCGCAATCAGCCCCAGCATTTT	CASSYTQGARNQPQHF
NA	TRBV28	NA	TRBJ2-2	TGTGCCAGCAGCCGAACGGGAGAAGCTGGGGAGCTGTTTTTT	CASSRTGEAGELFF
NA	TRBV5-1	NA	TRBJ2-7	TGCGCCAGCAGCTTGTTAGGGGACTACGAGCAGTACTTC	CASSLLGDYEQYF
NA	TRBV28	NA	TRBJ2-3	TGTGCCACCAAATGGGCCCGAAGCACAGATACGCAGTATTTT	CATKWARSTDTQYF
NA	TRBV5-5	TRBD1	TRBJ1-3	TGTGCCAGCAGCTGGGCTCGACAGGGAGGAGTAAACACCATATATTTT	CASSWARQGGVNTIYF
NA	TRBV19	NA	TRBJ1-2	TGTGCCAGTAGTATAGACCCTCTCCTTCACTATGGCTACACCTTC	CASSIDPLLHYGYTF
NA	TRBV7-9	TRBD1	TRBJ1-2	TGTGCCAGCAGTCGTGACAGGGGGCAATCTGGCTACACCTTC	CASSRDRGQSGYTF
NA	TRBV28	NA	TRBJ1-1	TGTGCCAGCAGTTCTCCCAGGGACATGAACACTGAAGCTTTCTTT	CASSSPRDMNTEAFF
NA	TRBV2	TRBD2	TRBJ2-7	TGTGCCAGCAGTGAATCCCTAGCGGGGGGGCACTACGAGCAGTACTTC	CASSESLAGGHYEQYF
few	TRBV18	TRBD1	TRBJ1-5	TGTGCCAGCTCACCCACGACAGGGGCACGGACTTTGGATCAGCCCCAGCATTTT	CASSPTTGARTLDQPQHF